This T cell receptor beta chain was obtained from a study of blood T cell repertoires in COVID-19. The CDR3 covers 16 residues. Using immunoSEQ multiplex PCR, the repertoire was profiled, and TCRdb retains in-frame clones only, with some absent. The sample yields hundreds of thousands of clones, around nine tenths seen once. The chain couples TRBV21-1 to TRBJ1-2. TRBV21-1 is deemed a pseudogene. Sequencing was carried out using peripheral blood. The source is a woman aged 45-60 years with COVID-19, enrolled during active disease. The CDR3 sequence is CASSARRGREIYGYTF. The CDR3 DNA is TGTGCCAGCAGCGCCCGGAGAGGGAGGGAGATCTATGGCTACACCTTC.